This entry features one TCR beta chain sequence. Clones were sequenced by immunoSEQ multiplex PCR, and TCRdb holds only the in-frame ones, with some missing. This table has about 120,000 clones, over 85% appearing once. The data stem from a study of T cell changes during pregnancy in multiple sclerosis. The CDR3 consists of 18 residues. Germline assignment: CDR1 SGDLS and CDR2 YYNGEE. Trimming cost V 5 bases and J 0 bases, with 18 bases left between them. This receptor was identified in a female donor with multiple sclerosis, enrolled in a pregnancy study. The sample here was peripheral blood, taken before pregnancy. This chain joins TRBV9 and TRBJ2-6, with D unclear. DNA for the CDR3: TGTGCCAGCAGTTCCGGGTCCCCTCGACTCTCTGGGGCCAACGTCCTGACTTTC. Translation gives CASSSGSPRLSGANVLTF. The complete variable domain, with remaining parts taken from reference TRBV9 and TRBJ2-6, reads DSGVTQTPKHLITATGQRVTLRCSPRSGDLSVYWYQQSLDQGLQFLIQYYNGEERAKGNILERFSAQQFPDLHSELNLSSLELGDSALYFCASSSGSPRLSGANVLTFGAGSRLTVL.